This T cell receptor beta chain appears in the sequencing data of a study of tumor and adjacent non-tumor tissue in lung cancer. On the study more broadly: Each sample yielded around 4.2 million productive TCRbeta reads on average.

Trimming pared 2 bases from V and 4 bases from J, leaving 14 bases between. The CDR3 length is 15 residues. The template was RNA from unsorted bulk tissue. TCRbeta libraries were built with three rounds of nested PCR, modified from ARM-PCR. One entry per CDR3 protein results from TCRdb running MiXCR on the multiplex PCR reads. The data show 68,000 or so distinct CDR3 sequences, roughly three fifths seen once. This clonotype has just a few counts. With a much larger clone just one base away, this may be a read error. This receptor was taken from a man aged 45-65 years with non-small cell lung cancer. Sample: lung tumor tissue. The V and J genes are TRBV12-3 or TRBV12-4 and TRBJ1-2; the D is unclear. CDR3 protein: CASSLNRPATYGYTF. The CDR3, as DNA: TGTGCCAGCAGTTTAAATCGTCCAGCTACCTATGGCTACACCTTC.